These 21 T cell receptor beta chains were sequenced from one sample in a study of human T cells and chemical hapten exposure. TCRdb re-derived calls from the RACE reads in MiXCR, one entry per CDR3 protein. The repertoire consists of tens of thousands of distinct CDR3 sequences, with around a third occurring once and the leading ten covering about 9.6%. Time point meaning: patch test 1, 2 weeks after DPC sensitization. Noted treatment: therapeutic diphenylcyclopropenone sensitization with weekly scalp DPC. The sequencing used whole blood, collected in connection with sensitization to the hapten diphenylcyclopropenone (DPC). The receptors originated from a man in his forties with alopecia areata. Some clones in this sample may be carry-over from other donors' samples.

The chain links TRBV11-2 to TRBJ2-5; TRBD1 matches 7 bases. This CDR3 is built from 11 residues. The germline gives CDR1 SGHAT, CDR2 FQNNGV. V lost 11 bases, J lost 3 bases, and 3 bases stayed unmatched. The CDR3 nucleotides are TGTGCCTGGGGGACAGAAGAGACCCAGTACTTC. The encoded protein is CAWGTEETQYF. Supplemented by reference TRBV11-2 and TRBJ2-5, the full variable domain reads EAGVAQSPRYKIIEKRQSVAFWCNPISGHATLYWYQQILGQGPKLLIQFQNNGVVDDSQLPKDRFSAERLKGVDSTLKIQPAKLEDSAVYLCAWGTEETQYFGPGTRLLVL.

V and J are TRBV6-1 and TRBJ1-5; D unclear. The CDR3 has 13 residues. Trimming pared 0 bases from V and 5 bases from J, leaving 5 bases between. In germline, CDR1 is MNHNS, CDR2 SASEGT. This CDR3 is CASSEASHQPQHF. CDR3 nucleotides: TGTGCCAGCAGTGAAGCGTCGCATCAGCCCCAGCATTTT.

The rearrangement joins TRBV3-1 to TRBJ2-5; D perhaps matches TRBD2 (5 bases). The V gene's germline CDR1 is LGHDT and CDR2 YNNKEL (reference sequence). The germline V and J ends were trimmed by 1 base and 1 base, with 10 bases remaining between them. The CDR3 is 15 amino acids. DNA of the CDR3: TGTGCCAGCAGCCAAGGACCCGCGGGCCAAGAGACCCAGTACTTC. This codes for CASSQGPAGQETQYF.

The chain recombines TRBV5-1 with TRBJ2-3, with a tentative D call TRBD2 (6 bases). Germline assignment: CDR1 SGHRS and CDR2 YFSETQ. The CDR3 runs to 14 residues. V dropped 3 bases and J dropped 2 bases, with 10 bases sitting between them. CDR3 bases: TGCGCCAGCAGCTCCCGGGACTTCACAGATACGCAGTATTTT. Translated, it gives CASSSRDFTDTQYF.

The sample holds many counts of this clonotype. V usage is TRBV12-3 or TRBV12-4 and J usage is TRBJ1-5; 7 nucleotides match TRBD1. V shed 5 bases, J shed 3 bases, and the junction held 7 bases outside the gene matches. There are 15 residues in the CDR3. CDR3 coding DNA: TGTGCCAGCAGTCCCATGACAGGGCACAATCAGCCCCAGCATTTT. This gives the protein CASSPMTGHNQPQHF.

The gene calls are TRBV2 and TRBJ2-1; a weak D match, TRBD1 (5 bases). Germline-derived CDR1 and CDR2 are SNHLY and FYNNEI. The CDR3 is 12 residues long. V gave up 8 bases and J gave up 9 bases, with 14 bases separating them. The CDR3 here is CASARAGSEQFF. CDR3 sequence (DNA): TGTGCCAGCGCCAGGGCAGGGTCTGAGCAGTTCTTC.

This clonotype was detected a few times. V gene TRBV6-6 combines with J gene TRBJ2-1; no reliable D call. CDR3 length equals 11 residues. V shed 5 bases and J shed 7 bases, with 6 bases lying between them. Germline assignment: CDR1 MNHNY and CDR2 SVGAGI (reference sequence). The CDR3 DNA sequence: TGTGCCAGCAGTGAGAGAAATGAGCAGTTCTTC. This sequence encodes CASSERNEQFF.

The chain combines TRBV6-5 with TRBJ2-7, with a tentative D call TRBD1 (5 bases). V lost 0 bases and J lost 6, with 15 bases in between. Germline CDR1 and CDR2: MNHEY and SVGAGI. The CDR3 contains 15 residues. The CDR3 reads CASSYSTASLPEQYF. The CDR3 DNA follows: TGTGCCAGCAGTTACTCGACAGCCTCACTTCCCGAGCAGTACTTC.

The chain has TRBV20-1 and TRBJ2-7; TRBD2 matches 11 bases. The CDR3 is 15 residues long. The ends lost 7 bases at V and 3 bases at J; junction bases unmatched: 11. The germline V gene has CDR1 DFQATT and CDR2 SNEGSKA (reference sequence). The CDR3 here is CSGGVAGGSRYEQYF. For the CDR3, the DNA is TGCAGTGGAGGGGTAGCGGGAGGGTCCCGCTACGAGCAGTACTTC.

This clonotype was detected only a few times. J is TRBJ2-3 and V is TRBV28; D may correspond to TRBD1 or TRBD2 (5 bases each). Germline CDR1 reads MDHEN; CDR2 reads SYDVKM. V lost 6 bases and J lost 11, with 12 bases in between. The CDR3 is 11 amino acids. The chain's CDR3 is CASRGPRGQYF. Written as DNA, the CDR3 is TGTGCCAGCAGGGGGCCGAGGGGGCAGTATTTT.

This chain joins TRBV12-3 or TRBV12-4 and TRBJ1-3, with D possibly being TRBD1 (6 bases). The CDR3 length is 15 residues. The V gene lost 5 bases and the J gene lost 0 bases, with 11 bases spanning the gap. CDR3 nucleotides: TGTGCCAGCAGTGCCGGGGGCAGCTCTGGAAACACCATATATTTT. Protein product: CASSAGGSSGNTIYF.

The chain couples TRBV30 to TRBJ2-1, with TRBD2 identical over 13 bases. The CDR3 runs 12 residues. Per the germline V gene, CDR1 is GTSNPN and CDR2 is SVGIG (reference sequence). V lost 4 bases and J lost 10; bases outside the gene matches: 1. CDR3 coding DNA: TGTGCCTGGACACTAGCGGGAGGGGAGCAGTTCTTC. Its protein product is CAWTLAGGEQFF.

As DNA, the CDR3 is TGCAGCGTTGAGGTGGGACAGGGAGGTGGAGAGCAGTACTTC. As protein: CSVEVGQGGGEQYF. The V gene is TRBV29-1, the J gene TRBJ2-7, with 9 bases that match TRBD1. The V and J ends lost 3 bases and 7 bases, in that order; junction bases with no gene match: 10. The CDR3 consists of 14 residues. CDR1 is SQVTM, CDR2 ANQGSEA, per germline.

The genes are TRBV7-9 and TRBJ1-6, with a possible D match to TRBD1 (5 bases). The CDR3 contains 17 residues. Germline-derived CDR1 and CDR2 are SEHNR and FQNEAQ (reference sequence). V lost 4 bases and J 7 bases, leaving 20 bases between the germline ends. The DNA of the CDR3 is TGTGCCAGCAGCTCACCCTTACATAGGGGCGCAAATTCACCCCTCCACTTT. Its translation is CASSSPLHRGANSPLHF.

This clonotype appeared a few times. V is TRBV27 and J is TRBJ1-1; D perhaps matches TRBD1 (5 bases). The germline CDR1 and CDR2 sequences are MNHEY and SMNVEV (reference sequence). The CDR3 consists of 14 residues. V lost 3 bases to trimming and J lost 1 base, with 9 bases between them. CDR3 sequence reads: CASSFQGSNTEAFF. CDR3 DNA: TGTGCCAGCAGTTTTCAGGGCTCGAACACTGAAGCTTTCTTT.

Written as DNA, the CDR3 is TGTGCCAGCAGCTTAGACGGTGGGGGGAGACCGATTGATACGCAGTATTTT. This gives the protein CASSLDGGGRPIDTQYF. V usage is TRBV11-2 and J usage is TRBJ2-3, with TRBD2 as a possible D gene (6 bases). The CDR3 totals 17 residues. V lost 0 bases and J 6 bases, leaving 19 bases between the germline ends. Germline V gives CDR1 SGHAT, CDR2 FQNNGV.

CDR3: CASSLVGTMNTGELFF. The CDR3 DNA follows: TGTGCCAGCAGCTTAGTTGGGACAATGAACACCGGGGAGCTGTTTTTT. The chain carries TRBV7-2 and TRBJ2-2; a possible D gene is TRBD1 (6 bases). V was shortened by 1 base and J by 1 base, with 10 bases between the two germline ends. The CDR3 is 16 residues long. CDR1 and CDR2 from the germline V gene are SGHTA and FQGNSA.

This sequence joins TRBV5-1 and TRBJ2-7, with D perhaps TRBD1 (5 bases). CDR1 is SGHRS, CDR2 YFSETQ, per germline. The CDR3 is 12 amino acids. Trimming pared 5 bases from V and 3 bases from J, leaving 9 bases between. The CDR3 DNA reads TGCGCCAGCAGGTCGGACAACTACGAGCAGTACTTC. It encodes CASRSDNYEQYF.

This clonotype was observed a handful of times. This sequence joins TRBV5-6 and TRBJ2-1; D unresolved. This CDR3 region has 16 residues. Germline CDR1 is SGHDT and CDR2 is YYEEEE. V gave up 1 base and J gave up 0 bases, with 11 bases separating them. CDR3 sequence: CASSLIVLSSYNEQFF. CDR3 DNA sequence: TGTGCCAGCAGCTTGATTGTACTAAGCTCCTACAATGAGCAGTTCTTC.

This clonotype has just a few counts. The chain uses TRBV15 and TRBJ2-1, with D unclear. V was shortened by 3 bases and J by 5 bases, with 11 bases between the two germline ends. The CDR3 is made up of 14 amino acids. Germline-derived CDR1 and CDR2 are LNHNV and YYDKDF (reference sequence). The CDR3 protein is CATSSTGRNNEQFF. The CDR3 nucleotides read TGTGCCACCAGCAGCACCGGGCGGAACAATGAGCAGTTCTTC.

The chain combines TRBV27 with TRBJ2-7; a weak D match, TRBD2 (6 bases). V was trimmed by 0 bases and J by 4 bases, leaving 13 bases between them. Germline CDR1 and CDR2: MNHEY and SMNVEV (reference sequence). The CDR3 runs 15 residues. The CDR3 region is CASSLSAGRGYEQYF. As DNA, the CDR3 is TGTGCCAGCAGTTTATCTGCGGGGAGAGGGTACGAGCAGTACTTC.